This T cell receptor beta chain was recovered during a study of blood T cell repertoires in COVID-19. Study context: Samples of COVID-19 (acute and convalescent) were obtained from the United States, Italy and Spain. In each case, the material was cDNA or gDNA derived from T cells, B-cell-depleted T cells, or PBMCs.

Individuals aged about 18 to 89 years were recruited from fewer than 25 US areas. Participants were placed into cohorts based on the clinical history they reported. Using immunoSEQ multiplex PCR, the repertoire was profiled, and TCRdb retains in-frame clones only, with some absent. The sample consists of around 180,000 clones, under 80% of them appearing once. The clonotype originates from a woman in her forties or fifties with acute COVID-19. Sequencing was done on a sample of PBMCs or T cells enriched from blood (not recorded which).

CDR3 bases: TGTGCCACCAGCAGGGCCCCACAGGGGTGGAGGGACACTGAAGCTTTCTTT. Its protein product is CATSRAPQGWRDTEAFF. This sequence joins TRBV15 and TRBJ1-1; 7 nucleotides match TRBD1. Per the germline V gene, CDR1 is LNHNV and CDR2 is YYDKDF (reference sequence). The CDR3 has 17 residues. The V segment lost 3 bases and the J segment 3 bases; nucleotides outside the gene matches: 13. Together with reference TRBV15 and TRBJ1-1, the CDR3 gives the full variable domain: DAMVIQNPRYQVTQFGKPVTLSCSQTLNHNVMYWYQQKSSQAPKLLFHYYDKDFNNEADTPDNFQSRRPNTSFCFLDIRSPGLGDTAMYLCATSRAPQGWRDTEAFFGQGTRLTVV.